The entry below gives a single T cell receptor (beta chain) sequence along with its context. The data were taken from a study of shared clonotypes between healthy human individuals. This CDR3 comprises 14 residues. V trimming: 0 bases; J trimming: 3 bases; junction bases outside the gene matches: 0. Germline V gene sequence: CDR1 SGHRS, CDR2 YFSETQ. Only in-frame clones appear in the TCRdb table, and some are missing; sequencing was by immunoSEQ multiplex PCR. The sample has roughly 1,800,000 clones; about 95% are singletons. Only CD45RO-negative cells positively selected for CCR7 counted as naive CD8 cells, so terminally differentiated effector memory CD45RA+ cells were excluded.

The specimen sequenced was naive CD8+ T cells sorted from blood. This sequence originates from a man aged 18 to 29 in good health. This chain connects TRBV5-1 to TRBJ2-7; TRBD1 agrees at 10 bases. This chain's CDR3 is CASSLGDRGYEQYF. CDR3 in DNA: TGCGCCAGCAGCTTGGGGGACAGGGGCTACGAGCAGTACTTC.